A single sample gave rise to the 3 T cell receptor beta chains below, sequenced in a study of cytomegalovirus exposure and HLA in healthy donors. 60 Vbeta and 13 Jbeta primers were used in PCR. Using immunoSEQ multiplex PCR, the repertoire was profiled, and TCRdb retains in-frame clones only, with some absent. The sample data list about 130,000 clones. Specimen: PBMCs. These TCRs come from a woman aged 60 to 75 in good health and CMV-seronegative.

CDR3: CASSPWETSGTTDTQYF. The CDR3 DNA sequence: TGTGCCAGCTCACCATGGGAAACTAGCGGGACCACAGATACGCAGTATTTT. This chain joins TRBV18 and TRBJ2-3, with 10 positions matching TRBD2. Germline CDR1 is KGHSH and CDR2 is LQKENI. The CDR3 has 17 amino acids. Unmatched junction bases numbered 7, after V lost 2 bases and J lost 2 bases.

V gene TRBV6-5 combines with J gene TRBJ1-1; 7 bases agree with TRBD1. J lost 5 bases, V lost 0 bases, and 6 bases had no gene match. Germline V gives CDR1 MNHEY, CDR2 SVGAGI. CDR3 length: 15 residues. The CDR3 coding sequence is TGTGCCAGCAGTTACTCAAGACAGGGTGGAACTGAAGCTTTCTTT. It yields the protein CASSYSRQGGTEAFF.

The chain employs TRBV15 and TRBJ1-2, with a tentative D call TRBD1 (5 bases). The V gene lost 0 bases and the J gene lost 3 bases, with 8 bases spanning the gap. Germline lookup yields CDR1 LNHNV and CDR2 YYDKDF (reference sequence). The CDR3 consists of 14 residues. CDR3 sequence reads: CATSRDREHYGYTF. The CDR3 DNA is TGTGCCACCAGCAGAGACAGGGAACACTATGGCTACACCTTC.